The 4 T cell receptor beta chains reported below all come from one sample, sequenced in a study of CD8+ T cells in alopecia areata. In each case, RNA was isolated and then reverse transcribed into cDNA as the sequencing template. Produced via immunoSEQ multiplex PCR; TCRdb's table is partial and in-frame only. In total the sample includes 270,000 or so clones, none of them seen once. Markers including CD4, CD8alpha, NKG2D and NKG2ACE guided sorting of pooled cutaneous lymph node cells. The sample consisted of CD4+ T cells sorted from a lymph node. Receptors originate from a C3H/HeJ mouse with alopecia areata. The MHC haplotype of this mouse line is H2-k.

This clone appeared a few times. These gene names are mouse names. CDR3 residues: CASSQVTGDYAEQFF. The DNA read from the CDR3 is TGTGCCAGCAGCCAAGTCACTGGGGACTATGCT. V is TRBV5 and J is TRBJ2-1, with TRBD2 identical over 7 bases. The CDR3 end falls 4 residues outside the read, so it is completed with the germline J gene. In germline, CDR1 is LGHNA, CDR2 YNLKQL (reference sequence). The CDR3 totals 15 residues. The V gene end was trimmed by 1 base and the J gene end by 2 bases; junction bases not matched to a gene: 2.

In regard to this clone: The gene names here belong to mouse. The read finishes 4 residues shy of the CDR3 end, and the germline J gene is used to complete it. Different DNA sequences within this sample yield the same CDR3. This chain connects TRBV13-3 to TRBJ2-3, with a possible D match to TRBD1 (6 bases). Germline V gives CDR1 NNHDY, CDR2 SYVADS. This CDR3 spans 16 amino acids. V lost 3 bases to trimming and J lost 0 bases, with 14 bases between them. The CDR3 loop reads CASSGPGQNSAETLYF. The DNA read from the CDR3 is TGTGCCAGCAGTGGCCCCGGACAGAATAGTGCAGAA.

A remark on this clone: Gene names are the mouse ones. The read ends 4 residues before the CDR3 terminus; that terminus is restored from the germline J gene. Other DNA sequences of this sample code for an identical CDR3. The rearrangement uses TRBV5 and TRBJ2-7, with 7 bases that match TRBD2. Germline V gives CDR1 LGHNA, CDR2 YNLKQL (reference sequence). With V trimmed by 1 base and J by 0 bases, 3 bases remained unmatched. The CDR3 runs 15 residues. The covered CDR3 bases are TGTGCCAGCAGCCAAGTGGGGGGAAGCTCCTAT. Protein: CASSQVGGSSY. The entire CDR3 is CASSQVGGSSYEQYF.

This clone was seen ten or more times. Mouse gene names apply. The read gets to within 4 residues of the CDR3 end, and the germline J gene fills in the rest. The rearrangement joins TRBV13-3 to TRBJ2-7, with 7 positions matching TRBD1. Germline loops: CDR1 NNHDY, CDR2 SYVADS. The J segment lost 0 bases and the V segment lost 2 bases, leaving 2 bases of the junction unmatched. This CDR3 has 14 amino acids. CDR3 bases read: TGTGCCAGCAGTGAAGCAGGGGGCTCCTAT. This encodes CASSEAGGSY. The CDR3 reads in full as CASSEAGGSYEQYF.